One and the same sample provided the 25 T cell receptor beta chains below, sequenced in a study of CD8 T cells in ankylosing spondylitis. These receptors are not linked to any known antigen. The study's findings and limits: Apparently characteristic of ankylosing spondylitis blood was a TCR beta motif (roughly eight highly homologous variants).

TCRdb reanalysed the 5' RACE reads using MiXCR and keeps one entry per CDR3 protein. The sample holds 500,000 to 550,000 distinct CDR3 sequences; roughly 13% are singletons and the top ten take under 7.5%. The sequenced material came from blood, either unsorted or a sorted T cell fraction (not recorded which). The receptors were gathered from a male donor with ankylosing spondylitis.

This clonotype was recorded a few times. The chain employs TRBV2 and TRBJ2-1; possible D gene TRBD2, 5 bases. The germline V and J ends were trimmed by 7 bases and 1 base, with 11 bases remaining between them. The CDR3 has 14 amino acids. Germline CDR1 reads SNHLY; CDR2 reads FYNNEI. CDR3 amino acids: CASMRERSYNEQFF. The CDR3, as DNA: TGTGCCAGCATGAGGGAGAGGTCCTACAATGAGCAGTTCTTC.

This clonotype was seen many times. This sequence joins TRBV12-3 or TRBV12-4 and TRBJ2-1, with 8 bases aligning to TRBD2. CDR3 length: 17 amino acids. The J segment lost 9 bases and the V segment lost 3 bases, leaving 16 bases of the junction unmatched. CDR3: CASSFNRPGLVYAEQFF. In DNA form, the CDR3 reads TGTGCCAGCAGTTTTAACCGACCGGGACTAGTGTATGCTGAGCAGTTCTTC.

J is TRBJ2-1 and V is TRBV5-1; 7 bases fit TRBD2. The CDR3 runs to 14 residues. CDR1 SGHRS and CDR2 YFSETQ come from the germline V gene. V was clipped by 6 bases and J by 3 bases; unmatched bases: 6. The CDR3 DNA sequence: TGCGCCAGCATGGGCGGGAGCTTCTACAATGAGCAGTTCTTC. Encoded protein: CASMGGSFYNEQFF.

This clonotype was observed at least ten times. The chain employs TRBV24-1 and TRBJ2-2; a weak D match, TRBD1 (7 bases). Deletions cut 0 bases from V and 5 bases from J, with 12 bases between. Germline V gives CDR1 KGHDR, CDR2 SFDVKD. The CDR3 sequence is 16 residues long. In nucleotides, the CDR3 is TGTGCCACCAGTGATTTGGACAGGGAGGAAACCGGGGAGCTGTTTTTT. Translating gives CATSDLDREETGELFF.

This clonotype has more than one count but fewer than ten. The DNA for the CDR3 is TGTGCCAGCAGCCCGCTAGCGGGTGCTTTCAATGAGCAGTTCTTC. It codes for CASSPLAGAFNEQFF. The rearrangement joins TRBV11-3 to TRBJ2-1; TRBD2 agrees at 8 bases. CDR1 is SGHNT and CDR2 is YENEEA in the germline V gene. Trimming at V came to 5 bases and at J to 6 bases, leaving 9 bases not matched to a gene. The CDR3 is made up of 15 amino acids.

V usage is TRBV29-1 and J usage is TRBJ1-2; D is uncertain. CDR3 length equals 13 residues. Germline CDR1 reads SQVTM; CDR2 reads ANQGSEA. The V gene lost 0 bases and the J gene lost 4 bases, with 9 bases spanning the gap. CDR3 sequence reads: CSVEDTWGYGYTF. In DNA form, the CDR3 reads TGCAGCGTTGAAGATACTTGGGGCTATGGCTACACCTTC.

This clonotype was observed a handful of times. The J gene is TRBJ2-1, the V gene TRBV29-1; D unresolved. The V gene lost 1 base and the J gene lost 7 bases, with 14 bases spanning the gap. The CDR3 consists of 14 residues. CDR1 and CDR2 from the germline V gene are SQVTM and ANQGSEA. DNA of the CDR3: TGCAGCGTTGAAGGTTGGCCCGTCGCGAATGAGCAGTTCTTC. Encoded protein: CSVEGWPVANEQFF.

This clonotype has a handful of counts. The chain carries TRBV27 and TRBJ2-7; D unresolved. This CDR3 is 16 amino acids long. CDR1 is MNHEY, CDR2 SMNVEV, per germline (reference sequence). V was pared by 2 bases and J by 3 bases, with 17 bases between. The CDR3 region has the DNA TGTGCCAGCAGTTTAATGTCGAGGAGCGTTATCTACGAGCAGTACTTC. Protein: CASSLMSRSVIYEQYF.

This clonotype showed up just a few times. The V call is TRBV15, the J call TRBJ2-3; 10 nucleotides agree with TRBD2. In germline, CDR1 is LNHNV, CDR2 YYDKDF (reference sequence). The CDR3 consists of 15 residues. The trim removed 4 bases at V and 1 base at J, leaving 2 bases unmatched. The chain's CDR3 is CATSTGTSGTDTQYF. In DNA form, the CDR3 reads TGTGCCACCAGCACCGGGACTAGCGGCACAGATACGCAGTATTTT.

This chain uses TRBV29-1 with TRBJ1-1, with a weak D call TRBD1 (6 bases). CDR3 length equals 13 residues. V was cut by 3 bases and J by 2 bases, with 10 bases left in between. Germline CDR1 is SQVTM and CDR2 is ANQGSEA. The CDR3 DNA follows: TGCAGCGTTGATCAGGGGCCTAACACTGAAGCTTTCTTT. It is translated as CSVDQGPNTEAFF.

This clonotype was detected only a few times. The V gene is TRBV7-9, the J gene TRBJ2-5; D perhaps matches TRBD2 (5 bases). Germline V gene data show CDR1 as SEHNR and CDR2 as FQNEAQ (reference sequence). The ends were cut back, 5 bases at V and 5 bases at J, with 18 bases in the middle. The CDR3 contains 15 residues. The CDR3 DNA reads TGTGCCAGCAGCCCTGACACCCAGGAGGTGGAGACCCAGTACTTC. Its translation: CASSPDTQEVETQYF.

This clonotype was observed many times. The chain employs TRBV3-1 and TRBJ2-1, with D hard to call. This CDR3 has 11 amino acids. The V gene's germline CDR1 is LGHDT and CDR2 YNNKEL (reference sequence). The V and J ends lost 1 base and 15 bases respectively, with 10 bases between them. DNA of the CDR3: TGTGCCAGCAGCCAAGGGGATAGTCCGTTCTTC. It translates to CASSQGDSPFF.

This clonotype appeared a few times. Here the CDR3 reads CSTTVNTEAFF. CDR3 sequence (DNA): TGCAGCACGACAGTGAACACTGAAGCTTTCTTT. The chain employs TRBV20-1 and TRBJ1-1, with D tentatively TRBD1 (5 bases). The CDR3 extends over 11 amino acids. Germline-derived CDR1 and CDR2 are DFQATT and SNEGSKA (reference sequence).

The table lists this clonotype with many counts. The chain couples TRBV12-3 or TRBV12-4 to TRBJ2-1; TRBD2 matches at 10 bases. CDR3 length equals 15 residues. V lost 7 bases and J lost 6; bases outside the gene matches: 9. CDR3 nucleotides: TGTGCCAGCAACCTAGCGGGAGCCTATTCCAATGAGCAGTTCTTC. This codes for CASNLAGAYSNEQFF.

This rearrangement joins TRBV20-1 to TRBJ2-1; the match to TRBD2 covers 7 bases. Germline V CDR1 and CDR2: DFQATT, SNEGSKA (reference sequence). The CDR3 has 14 amino acids. V dropped 1 base and J dropped 7; count of bases not matched to a gene: 7. The CDR3 coding sequence is TGCAGTGCTAGAGTAAGGGCTAGCGGTAATGAGCAGTTCTTC. This encodes CSARVRASGNEQFF.

This clonotype was detected only a few times. The chain uses TRBV5-6 and TRBJ1-2, with D hard to call. This CDR3 region has 12 residues. Germline V gene sequence: CDR1 SGHDT, CDR2 YYEEEE. The V gene lost 4 bases and the J gene lost 8 bases, with 12 bases spanning the gap. The CDR3 region is CASSLRTEGYTF. In DNA, the CDR3 is TGTGCCAGCAGCCTCCGGACGGAGGGCTACACCTTC.

The genes are TRBV18 and TRBJ2-1; possible D gene TRBD1, 6 bases. The germline V gene encodes CDR1 KGHSH and CDR2 LQKENI. Trimming pared 5 bases from V and 7 bases from J, leaving 15 bases between. The CDR3 sequence is 14 residues long. The CDR3 nucleotides are TGTGCCAGCTCAAAAGGGCAGGGGCGTAATGAGCAGTTCTTC. Translating gives CASSKGQGRNEQFF. Drawing the rest from reference TRBV18 and TRBJ2-1, the complete variable domain is NAGVMQNPRHLVRRRGQEARLRCSPMKGHSHVYWYRQLPEEGLKFMVYLQKENIIDESGMPKERFSAEFPKEGPSILRIQQVVRGDSAAYFCASSKGQGRNEQFFGPGTRLTVL.

The V gene is TRBV10-2, the J gene TRBJ2-7; 9 positions agree with TRBD1. V was pared by 6 bases and J by 5 bases, with 8 bases of the junction left unmatched. The CDR3 extends over 14 amino acids. CDR1 and CDR2 from the germline V gene are WSHSY and SAAADI. The CDR3 protein is CASRLAGQGDEQYV. In DNA, the CDR3 is TGCGCCAGCAGGCTCGCGGGACAGGGAGACGAGCAGTACGTC.

This chain joins TRBV14 and TRBJ2-1; D not certain. With 1 base removed from V and 4 bases from J, the gap between germline ends came to 5 bases. This CDR3 region has 13 residues. CDR1 is SGHDN and CDR2 is FVKESK in the germline V gene. CDR3 nucleotides: TGTGCCAGCAGCCAAGCCCAGTACAATGAGCAGTTCTTC. Translating gives CASSQAQYNEQFF.

V gene TRBV4-1 combines with J gene TRBJ2-5; 8 nucleotides line up with TRBD1. The ends lost 1 base at V and 5 bases at J; junction bases unmatched: 3. CDR1 and CDR2 from the germline V gene are MGHRA and YSYEKL. The CDR3 has 14 amino acids. CDR3 sequence: CASSQGTGRETQYF. The CDR3 DNA is TGCGCCAGCAGCCAAGGGACAGGGCGTGAGACCCAGTACTTC.

This clonotype was recorded at least ten times. The V call is TRBV5-1, the J call TRBJ2-3; D may be TRBD2 (5 bases). The germline gives CDR1 SGHRS, CDR2 YFSETQ. Trimming took 2 bases from V and 2 from J, leaving 9 bases between them. CDR3 length equals 14 residues. The CDR3 protein is CASSLAVPTDTQYF. The DNA of the CDR3 is TGCGCCAGCAGCTTAGCGGTTCCCACAGATACGCAGTATTTT.

In this sample, this clonotype turned up many times. The rearrangement joins TRBV15 to TRBJ2-5, with D maybe TRBD1 (5 bases). CDR1 and CDR2 from the germline V gene are LNHNV and YYDKDF (reference sequence). This CDR3 comprises 14 residues. V lost 1 base and J lost 6, with 12 bases in between. This chain's CDR3 is CATSRVRTSKTQYF. CDR3 DNA: TGTGCCACCAGCAGAGTCAGGACATCTAAGACCCAGTACTTC.

This clonotype was picked up a small number of times. This chain uses TRBV18 with TRBJ1-1; a possible D gene is TRBD1 (5 bases). The CDR3 is made up of 14 amino acids. Trimming removed 1 base from V and 1 base from J, with 7 bases in between. Per germline, CDR1 KGHSH and CDR2 LQKENI. The CDR3 bases are TGTGCCAGCTCACCACAGGGGAAGAACACTGAAGCTTTCTTT. Translated, it gives CASSPQGKNTEAFF.

At least ten counts were recorded for this clonotype. The chain links TRBV12-3 or TRBV12-4 to TRBJ1-5, with no clear D. The germline V and J ends were trimmed by 9 bases and 4 bases, with 10 bases remaining between them. This CDR3 has 12 residues. In nucleotides, the CDR3 is TGTGCCAGTGCTTTGGGAAATCAGCCCCAGCATTTT. Translation gives CASALGNQPQHF.

In its sample, this clonotype was seen a few times. The V gene is TRBV5-5, the J gene TRBJ1-1; D may be TRBD1 (5 bases). Between the trimmed V and J ends, which lost 1 base and 5 bases, there was a span of 9 bases. CDR1 is SGHKS and CDR2 is YYEKEE in the germline V gene (reference sequence). The CDR3 is 13 amino acids. The DNA of the CDR3 is TGTGCCAGCAGCTTGAGCGAGGGGACTGAAGCTTTCTTT. This gives the protein CASSLSEGTEAFF.